Below, 23 T cell receptor beta chains from the same sample are listed, as sequenced in a study of regulatory T cells in long-lasting Graves disease. HTBI primers from iRepertoire and Arm-PCR of CDR3 regions yielded the TCR beta libraries. TCRdb passed the multiplex PCR reads through MiXCR, listing each CDR3 protein once. The table records about 370,000 distinct CDR3 sequences, around 15% of them present only once. Time point indicated: newly diagnosed GD, antithyroid drugs for less than 3 months. Researchers made the TCR library from RNA that was extracted from PBMCs. The source was peripheral blood mononuclear cells (PBMCs), collected at new diagnosis, from a patient treated with antithyroid drugs. The receptors come from a female donor with Graves disease.

Many counts were recorded for this clonotype. V usage is TRBV11-2 and J usage is TRBJ1-1; D call uncertain. CDR1 is SGHAT and CDR2 is FQNNGV in the germline V gene. V was clipped by 1 base and J by 4 bases, with 4 bases between them. CDR3 size: 12 residues. CDR3 bases: TGTGCCAGCAGCTTAGTGACCACTGAAGCTTTCTTT. Encoded protein: CASSLVTTEAFF.

The gene calls are TRBV6-2 or TRBV6-3 and TRBJ2-7; the D gene is possibly TRBD1 (7 bases). Germline CDR1 is MNHEY and CDR2 is SVGEGT. Trimming left V 0 bases short and J 5 bases short, with 11 bases between. The CDR3 is made up of 14 amino acids. Written as DNA, the CDR3 is TGTGCCAGCAGTTACTCGGGCAGGGGGGACGAGCAGTACTTC. As protein: CASSYSGRGDEQYF.

This clonotype was seen at least ten times. This sequence joins TRBV28 and TRBJ1-2, with D possibly TRBD1 on 5 matching bases. The germline V and J ends were trimmed by 4 bases and 5 bases, with 14 bases remaining between them. This CDR3 has 14 residues. Germline CDR1 reads MDHEN; CDR2 reads SYDVKM. Here the CDR3 reads CASSSPGGKYGYTF. In DNA form, the CDR3 reads TGTGCCAGCAGTTCCCCGGGGGGGAAATATGGCTACACCTTC.

The chain is built from TRBV7-9 and TRBJ1-4; D gene uncertain. This CDR3 is built from 15 residues. Trimming removed 5 bases from V and 7 bases from J, with 17 bases in between. The germline CDR1 and CDR2 sequences are SEHNR and FQNEAQ (reference sequence). The CDR3 coding sequence is TGTGCCAGCAGCGTATACAAAGCCAGACTTGAAAAACTGTTTTTT. Residues: CASSVYKARLEKLFF. Looking up the rest from reference TRBV7-9 and TRBJ1-4 gives the full variable domain: DTGVSQNPRHKITKRGQNVTFRCDPISEHNRLYWYRQTLGQGPEFLTYFQNEAQLEKSRLLSDRFSAERPKGSFSTLEIQRTEQGDSAMYLCASSVYKARLEKLFFGSGTQLSVL.

This clonotype was detected many times. V and J are TRBV28 and TRBJ2-3; D remains ambiguous. CDR3 size: 14 residues. Trimming pared 6 bases from V and 0 bases from J, leaving 10 bases between. The germline gives CDR1 MDHEN, CDR2 SYDVKM. The CDR3 protein is CASSPDSSTDTQYF. The CDR3 DNA reads TGTGCCAGCAGCCCAGACTCTAGCACAGATACGCAGTATTTT.

This clonotype was seen repeatedly, ten times or more. The genes are TRBV6-2 or TRBV6-3 and TRBJ2-1; D is unresolved. Trimming removed 2 bases at V and 7 bases at J, with 9 bases between. CDR1 is MNHEY and CDR2 is SVGEGT in the germline V gene. The CDR3 covers 13 residues. The CDR3 protein is CASSYLVLNEQFF. CDR3 sequence (DNA): TGTGCCAGCAGTTACCTCGTTTTGAATGAGCAGTTCTTC.

This chain connects TRBV5-5 to TRBJ2-1; D may be TRBD1 (5 bases). V was shortened by 0 bases and J by 10 bases, with 11 bases between the two germline ends. This CDR3 contains 13 residues. CDR1 is SGHKS, CDR2 YYEKEE, per germline (reference sequence). The CDR3 DNA follows: TGTGCCAGCAGCTTGGATTGGGCAGGGGAGCAGTTCTTC. Translating gives CASSLDWAGEQFF.

This clonotype has a count of ten or more. The chain uses TRBV5-6 and TRBJ2-3; D is ambiguous. This CDR3 region has 13 residues. From germline, CDR1 is SGHDT and CDR2 YYEEEE. The V and J ends lost 0 bases and 4 bases respectively, with 6 bases between them. This CDR3 reads CASSLEPSDTQYF. The CDR3 DNA reads TGTGCCAGCAGCTTGGAACCTTCAGATACGCAGTATTTT.

This clonotype was detected many times. The chain employs TRBV5-1 and TRBJ1-1; no reliable D call. This CDR3 has 14 residues. V lost 3 bases and J 1 base, leaving 10 bases between the germline ends. Looked up from germline, CDR1 is SGHRS and CDR2 is YFSETQ. The DNA for the CDR3 is TGCGCCAGCAGCTCAATGGACGGGAACACTGAAGCTTTCTTT. Its translation is CASSSMDGNTEAFF.

V usage is TRBV9 and J usage is TRBJ2-3; no definite D call. CDR3 length equals 15 residues. Trimming removed 0 bases at V and 1 base at J, with 9 bases between. The germline V gene has CDR1 SGDLS and CDR2 YYNGEE. The CDR3 loop is CASSVGHEGTDTQYF. DNA of the CDR3: TGTGCCAGCAGCGTAGGGCACGAGGGCACAGATACGCAGTATTTT.

This clonotype was counted ten times or more. The gene calls are TRBV20-1 and TRBJ2-7, with 7 bases aligning to TRBD2. CDR3 length equals 16 residues. Germline V lookup: CDR1 DFQATT, CDR2 SNEGSKA (reference sequence). V was pared by 6 bases and J by 7 bases, with 21 bases of the junction left unmatched. The CDR3 DNA reads as TGCAGTGCCCGAGAGAGGGGTCTTGCGGGAGTGCGGGAGCAGTACTTC. Protein product: CSARERGLAGVREQYF.

A few counts support this clonotype. Lacking the conserved final phenylalanine or tryptophan, this CDR3 likely reflects a read error. The limits of the CDR3 on the DNA are not certain, so only TCRdb's listed CDR3 is given. The chain employs TRBV28 and TRBJ1-3. From its first to its last residue, the CDR3 has 13 amino acids. Germline V gene sequence: CDR1 MDHEN, CDR2 SYDVKM. CDR3 loop: CASSRVPGNTMYL.

This clonotype has only a few counts. The likely explanation is a read error, given a far larger clone one base away. The rearrangement links TRBV12-3 or TRBV12-4 to TRBJ1-1; D gene ambiguous. The CDR3 sequence is 14 residues long. As DNA, the CDR3 is TGTGCCAGCAGCCAAGATCCGGAGAACACTGAAGCTCTCTTT. It specifies CASSQDPENTEALF.

Turning to this clonotype: A read error may explain this, as a much larger clone is one base away. The CDR3 is CASSYSIAASSYEQYF. The DNA of the CDR3 is TGTGCCAGCAGTTACTCGATTGCGGCTAGCTCCTACGAGCAGTACTTC. This chain connects TRBV6-5 to TRBJ2-7; D gene unclear. This CDR3 spans 16 amino acids. The V and J ends lost 0 bases and 0 bases respectively, with 12 bases between them. CDR1 is MNHEY and CDR2 is SVGAGI in the germline V gene.

The V and J genes are TRBV24-1 and TRBJ1-1, with D possibly TRBD1 on 5 matching bases. Germline lookup yields CDR1 KGHDR and CDR2 SFDVKD. The CDR3 length is 12 residues. With 5 bases removed from V and 6 bases from J, the gap between germline ends came to 9 bases. CDR3 DNA sequence: TGTGCCACCAGTGCCGGGGACGCTGAAGCTTTCTTT. Its translation is CATSAGDAEAFF.

The J gene is TRBJ1-5, the V gene TRBV4-1, with no clear D. The V gene lost 5 bases and the J gene lost 6 bases, with 14 bases spanning the gap. Germline CDR1 is MGHRA and CDR2 is YSYEKL. This CDR3 is 14 amino acids long. CDR3 nucleotide sequence: TGCGCCAGCAGCAATGGGCCCGCGGGTCAGCCCCAGCATTTT. Amino acids: CASSNGPAGQPQHF.

This clonotype was observed at least ten times. V and J are TRBV11-2 and TRBJ2-1, with D perhaps TRBD1 (5 bases). V gave up 4 bases and J gave up 0 bases, with 22 bases separating them. This CDR3 region has 19 residues. Germline V lookup: CDR1 SGHAT, CDR2 FQNNGV. The chain's CDR3 is CASSSPPGAALSSYNEQFF. CDR3 DNA: TGTGCCAGCAGCTCCCCCCCTGGGGCGGCCTTGAGCTCCTACAATGAGCAGTTCTTC. The full variable domain, with the rest looked up from reference TRBV11-2 and TRBJ2-1, is EAGVAQSPRYKIIEKRQSVAFWCNPISGHATLYWYQQILGQGPKLLIQFQNNGVVDDSQLPKDRFSAERLKGVDSTLKIQPAKLEDSAVYLCASSSPPGAALSSYNEQFFGPGTRLTVL.

This clonotype was seen many times. CDR3 amino acids: CATLRDSVYGYTF. The CDR3 DNA reads TGTGCCACCCTCCGGGACAGCGTCTATGGCTACACCTTC. J is TRBJ1-2 and V is TRBV10-3; the match to TRBD1 covers 7 bases. CDR1 is ENHRY, CDR2 SYGVKD, per germline. After removal of 10 bases from V and 4 bases from J, the junction contained 9 bases not matched to a gene. The CDR3 is 13 residues long.

This clonotype was observed a single time. This likely traces to a read error, being one base from a far larger clone. The chain has TRBV6-4 and TRBJ2-3, with 10 bases identical to TRBD2. CDR3 length equals 18 residues. Looked up from germline, CDR1 is MRHNA and CDR2 is SNTAGT. Here the CDR3 DNA reads TGTGCCAGCAGTTACTCGTGGACTAGCGGAACTAGCGCAGATACGCAGTATTTT. Protein product: CASSYSWTSGTSADTQYF.

This clonotype came up many times. The V call is TRBV19, the J call TRBJ1-6; 12 bases align to TRBD1. Trimming took 6 bases from V and 7 from J; bases not matched to a gene: 4. CDR1 and CDR2 from the germline V gene are LNHDA and SQIVND (reference sequence). The CDR3 covers 15 residues. The CDR3 sequence is CASRWDRGQNSPLHF. CDR3 sequence (DNA): TGTGCCAGTAGGTGGGACAGGGGGCAAAATTCACCCCTCCACTTT.

A few counts support this clonotype. V and J are TRBV11-2 and TRBJ2-3; 10 bases line up with TRBD2. Germline V gives CDR1 SGHAT, CDR2 FQNNGV. This CDR3 comprises 17 residues. V lost 5 bases to trimming and J lost 0 bases; unmatched junction nucleotides: 8. CDR3 loop: CASSPRGSGGSTDTQYF. CDR3 bases: TGTGCCAGCAGCCCCCGGGGTAGCGGGGGGAGCACAGATACGCAGTATTTT.

This clonotype was seen ten or more times. The rearrangement links TRBV9 to TRBJ2-1; no clear D gene. Trimming shortened V by 0 bases and J by 8 bases, and 3 bases separated the two germline ends. The CDR3 consists of 11 residues. Germline CDR1 is SGDLS and CDR2 is YYNGEE. Written as DNA, the CDR3 is TGTGCCAGCAGCGTAGAAGATGAGCAGTTCTTC. As protein: CASSVEDEQFF. The complete variable domain, with remaining parts taken from reference TRBV9 and TRBJ2-1, reads DSGVTQTPKHLITATGQRVTLRCSPRSGDLSVYWYQQSLDQGLQFLIQYYNGEERAKGNILERFSAQQFPDLHSELNLSSLELGDSALYFCASSVEDEQFFGPGTRLTVL.

The table lists this clonotype with many counts. This sequence joins TRBV7-9 and TRBJ2-7; D call uncertain. The V gene's germline CDR1 is SEHNR and CDR2 FQNEAQ (reference sequence). Deletions cut 5 bases from V and 3 bases from J, with 20 bases between. This CDR3 region has 16 residues. CDR3 region: CASSPGAVTLNYEQYF. The CDR3, as DNA: TGTGCCAGCAGCCCAGGAGCCGTCACCTTAAACTACGAGCAGTACTTC.